This T cell receptor beta chain was identified during a study of OX40 agonist ivuxolimab in advanced cancers. Study-level background: Ivuxolimab was an agonistic, fully human IgG2 monoclonal antibody directed against OX40 (CD134), a costimulatory receptor. The point of sequencing TCRbeta in the periphery was to test whether ivuxolimab changed TCR sequence diversity and drove clonal T-cell expansion. The paper describes the monotherapy dose-escalation part (N ≈ 49 patients) of the phase I trial of ivuxolimab. Intravenous ivuxolimab was administered to patients every 2 weeks at six dose levels: 0.01, 0.1, 0.3, 1.5, 3 and 10 mg/kg. Prior anti-PD-1, anti-PD-L1 or anti-CTLA-4 therapy was permitted, and checkpoint inhibitors had been received by about 36% of dose-escalation patients. Partial responses were achieved by three dose-escalation patients, of whom one had hepatocellular carcinoma and two had cutaneous melanoma. The dose-escalation cohort was around 83% male with a mean age of about 54 years, ranging from about 23 to 85. Among the roughly 50 dose-escalation patients, approximately 20 had hepatocellular carcinoma, approximately 15 melanoma, 9 renal cell carcinoma and 9 head and neck cancer. Overall study outcomes, separate from this receptor: Which antigens the clonally expanded peripheral T cells were specific for was not determined. At doses of 0.1 to 3.0 mg/kg, clonal expansion of both CD4+ and CD8+ blood T cells was observed from baseline to week 6. After ivuxolimab, more expanded clones were found on average in CD8+ T cells than in CD4+ T cells. Partial responders in the 0.1-3.0 mg/kg groups had among the lowest normalized peripheral clonal expansion, especially among CD8+ T cells. Low levels of normalized T-cell clonal expansion were also seen in some patients who did not respond.

The trial excluded patients who had a history of autoimmune disease or were on systemic immunosuppression. In every dose cohort, peripheral blood was drawn for TCR sequencing at baseline, cycle 4 day 1, and cycle 7 day 1. The samples were drawn from a first-in-human, open-label, multicenter phase I dose-escalation trial of ivuxolimab. Adults with locally advanced or metastatic melanoma, renal cell, hepatocellular, or head and neck squamous cell carcinoma were enrolled in the trial. CD4+ and CD8+ T cells were sorted separately from peripheral blood before TCR sequencing. Details on this clone: What this receptor recognizes is not known. No base qualities exist here, and no much larger clone lies one base off it.

To sequence the TCRbeta CDR3 region, genomic DNA was isolated from the sorted cells. The immunoSEQ Assay was used to sequence the TCRbeta CDR3 regions. TCRdb mirrors the immuneACCESS table, restricted to in-frame sequences. Some clones are absent from its copies; in checked studies, under half trace to an unresolved V gene, and the reason for the others is unknown. A total of around 87,000 clones appear in this sample, approximately 94% of them only once. Clones ranked in the top ten supply 2.6% of the sample. The CDR3 sequence holds 16 residues, the cysteine and phenylalanine included. Solely the CDR3 DNA is kept, with 48 bases framed from the first base. Sequences SGHTA (CDR1) and FQGNSA (CDR2) are obtained from the germline V gene. Cut back by 4 bases and 1 base, the V and J ends lie 16 bases apart.

The sequence is built from TRBV7-2 and TRBJ1-2; TRBD1 is a weak D gene call, 6 bases matching. The receptor comes from an adult with an advanced solid tumor such as melanoma, head and neck, liver or kidney cancer. Specimen: CD4+ or CD8+ T cells sorted from blood, collected in a trial of the OX40 agonist ivuxolimab. The nucleotides are TGTGCCAGCAGCTCCGCGGAACAGGGCCTTAACTATGGCTACACCTTC. Its protein is CASSSAEQGLNYGYTF.